Following are 23 T cell receptor beta chains from one sample sequenced in a study of monozygotic twins with inflammatory bowel disease. TCRdb re-called the 5' RACE reads; every CDR3 protein appears as one record, without DNA. In total, the table holds more than 75,000 distinct CDR3 sequences. The material sequenced was blood. The receptors were gathered from a human donor with ulcerative colitis or Crohn's disease, or a healthy co-twin of an affected twin (not recorded which).

V is TRBV6-5 and J is TRBJ2-1; without DNA, the TCRdb call of TRBD1 cannot be checked. From germline, CDR1 is MNHEY and CDR2 SVGAGI. The CDR3 has 15 residues. CDR3 residues: CASSYPAGASNEQFF.

This chain connects TRBV20-1 to TRBJ2-7; TCRdb names TRBD2, which stays unverified in the absence of DNA. The CDR3 contains 13 residues. The germline V gene has CDR1 DFQATT and CDR2 SNEGSKA (reference sequence). This chain's CDR3 is CSARGGGAHEQYF.

The chain has TRBV4-2 and TRBJ2-7; the TRBD1 assignment by TCRdb is unverifiable without DNA. Germline V lookup: CDR1 LGHNA, CDR2 YNFKEQ. The CDR3 sequence is 16 residues long. The CDR3 is CASSQLPGQGQREQYF.

The chain has TRBV24-1 and TRBJ1-2. This CDR3 contains 13 residues. Germline V CDR1 and CDR2: KGHDR, SFDVKD. This chain's CDR3 is CATSGGGRGGYTF.

J is TRBJ2-1 and V is TRBV9. Germline values: CDR1 SGDLS, CDR2 YYNGEE. The length of the CDR3 is 15 residues. CDR3 sequence: CASSVEIDPYNEQFF. Combining the CDR3 with reference TRBV9 and TRBJ2-1 gives the whole variable domain DSGVTQTPKHLITATGQRVTLRCSPRSGDLSVYWYQQSLDQGLQFLIQYYNGEERAKGNILERFSAQQFPDLHSELNLSSLELGDSALYFCASSVEIDPYNEQFFGPGTRLTVL.

The rearrangement joins TRBV11-2 to TRBJ2-1; TCRdb calls TRBD2, which cannot be checked without DNA. The germline V gene has CDR1 SGHAT and CDR2 FQNNGV. There are 20 residues in the CDR3. The CDR3 sequence is CASSLSSGGASRGSYNEQFF.

The genes are TRBV6-1 and TRBJ1-1. Germline V gene data show CDR1 as MNHNS and CDR2 as SASEGT. The CDR3 is made up of 14 amino acids. CDR3 sequence reads: CASSEQDMNTEAFF.

This chain uses TRBV7-9 with TRBJ1-2; TCRdb reports TRBD1, a call that lacks DNA to check it against. Germline CDR1 reads SEHNR; CDR2 reads FQNEAQ (reference sequence). CDR3 length: 14 residues. The CDR3 protein is CASSYGQVGFGYTF.

This sequence joins TRBV2 and TRBJ2-7. CDR1 SNHLY and CDR2 FYNNEI come from the germline V gene. This CDR3 is built from 11 residues. CDR3 loop: CASSELNDQYF.

The chain links TRBV6-1 to TRBJ1-6; TCRdb picks TRBD1, but there is no DNA to check that call. Germline V CDR1 and CDR2: MNHNS, SASEGT. This CDR3 region has 14 residues. CDR3 in amino acids: CASRAGTLNSPLHF.

V is TRBV7-2 and J is TRBJ2-3. The CDR3 extends over 14 amino acids. CDR1 SGHTA and CDR2 FQGNSA come from the germline V gene. CDR3 in amino acids: CASRFSGSPDTQYF.

The chain recombines TRBV19 with TRBJ2-1; TCRdb's assignment of TRBD1 cannot be checked, as there is no DNA. CDR1 LNHDA and CDR2 SQIVND come from the germline V gene (reference sequence). This CDR3 is 14 amino acids long. CDR3 residues: CASSILTGGNEQFF.

The chain uses TRBV5-1 and TRBJ2-5; TCRdb gives TRBD1 as the D gene, but with no DNA this cannot be confirmed. CDR1 and CDR2 from the germline V gene are SGHRS and YFSETQ. The CDR3 consists of 15 residues. The CDR3 reads CASSFSGTGEETQYF.

The rearrangement uses TRBV10-3 and TRBJ1-2; without DNA, the TCRdb call of TRBD1 cannot be checked. This CDR3 comprises 11 residues. Looked up from germline, CDR1 is ENHRY and CDR2 is SYGVKD. CDR3 in amino acids: CAISEGGGYTF.

This sequence joins TRBV5-1 and TRBJ2-3; absent DNA, TCRdb's TRBD1 call cannot be checked. The CDR3 contains 13 residues. Germline-derived CDR1 and CDR2 are SGHRS and YFSETQ. The CDR3 loop reads CASNPGGTDTQYF.

The rearrangement links TRBV20-1 to TRBJ2-7; the D call of TRBD1 rests on TCRdb alone, since no DNA is present to check it. The CDR3 has 14 amino acids. The germline CDR1 and CDR2 sequences are DFQATT and SNEGSKA (reference sequence). The CDR3 spells CSASPQGGTYEQYF.

The chain is built from TRBV25-1 and TRBJ2-1; with no DNA, the TCRdb D assignment of TRBD1 cannot be verified. The CDR3 is made up of 16 amino acids. Per the germline V gene, CDR1 is MGHDK and CDR2 is SYGVNS. This CDR3 reads CASSAPTGLSYNEQFF.

The chain recombines TRBV5-6 with TRBJ2-1. The CDR3 extends over 11 amino acids. Per the germline V gene, CDR1 is SGHDT and CDR2 is YYEEEE. The CDR3 here is CASSRVHEQFF.

J is TRBJ2-3 and V is TRBV3-1; TCRdb selects TRBD2, and the lack of DNA leaves this call unchecked. The CDR3 spans 15 residues. Germline CDR1 reads LGHDT; CDR2 reads YNNKEL (reference sequence). CDR3: CASSQEGQNADTQYF.

This sequence joins TRBV6-1 and TRBJ2-2. This CDR3 has 15 residues. Germline CDR1 is MNHNS and CDR2 is SASEGT. The CDR3 protein is CASTLMGYGTGELFF.

This chain joins TRBV2 and TRBJ2-7. This CDR3 contains 13 residues. Germline CDR1 and CDR2: SNHLY and FYNNEI. Here the CDR3 reads CASSVGKHYEQYF.

The CDR3 is CASSHNVRGHTEAFF. The J gene is TRBJ1-1, the V gene TRBV3-1; there is no DNA to check the TCRdb D call of TRBD1. The germline CDR1 and CDR2 sequences are LGHDT and YNNKEL (reference sequence). This CDR3 region has 15 residues.

J is TRBJ2-3 and V is TRBV10-1; the D call of TRBD1 rests on TCRdb alone, since no DNA is present to check it. The CDR3 contains 16 residues. CDR1 and CDR2 (germline): WNHNN, SYGVQD (reference sequence). CDR3 residues: CASSDSGRGRTDTQYF.